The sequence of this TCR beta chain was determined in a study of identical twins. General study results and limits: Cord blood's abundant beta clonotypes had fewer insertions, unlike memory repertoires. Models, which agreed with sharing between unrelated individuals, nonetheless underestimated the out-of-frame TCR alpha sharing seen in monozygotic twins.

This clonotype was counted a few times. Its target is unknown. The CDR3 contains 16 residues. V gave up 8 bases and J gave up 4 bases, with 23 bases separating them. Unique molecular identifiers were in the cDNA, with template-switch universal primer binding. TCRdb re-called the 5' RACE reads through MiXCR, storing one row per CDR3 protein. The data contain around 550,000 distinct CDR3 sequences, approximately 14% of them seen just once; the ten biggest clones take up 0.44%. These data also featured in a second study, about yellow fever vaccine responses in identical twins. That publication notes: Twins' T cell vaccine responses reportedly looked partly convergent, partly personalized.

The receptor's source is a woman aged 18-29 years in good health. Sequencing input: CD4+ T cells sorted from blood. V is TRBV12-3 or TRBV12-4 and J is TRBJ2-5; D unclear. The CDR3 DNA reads TGTGCCAGCGGCTTGGGAAGTTACCCAACAAGAGAGACCCAGTACTTC. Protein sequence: CASGLGSYPTRETQYF.